A selection of T cell receptor beta chains follows, all from one sample in a study of glioma-infiltrating T cells after dendritic cell vaccination. The data were produced by immunoSEQ multiplex PCR, yet TCRdb's version contains in-frame clones alone and is incomplete. The top ten hold 7.9% of the sample, which has over 55,000 clones, about four fifths seen once. The source material was blood, sampled before dendritic cell vaccination. These receptors came from a human donor with glioblastoma. CDR3s include the opening cysteine and the closing phenylalanine or tryptophan. D genes are given only for firm matches. Rows give clone size only sometimes, using once, few, many, or a class for an expanded clone.

clone_size: NA
j_call: TRBJ1-4
v_call: TRBV29-1
d_call: TRBD1
cdr3_aa: CSVRDRADEKLFF
cdr3_nt: TGCAGCGTCAGGGACAGGGCGGATGAAAAACTGTTTTTT

clone_size: NA
j_call: TRBJ2-6
v_call: TRBV2
d_call: NA
cdr3_aa: CASSYGANVLTF
cdr3_nt: TGTGCCAGCAGCTATGGGGCCAACGTCCTGACTTTC

clone_size: once
j_call: TRBJ2-7
v_call: TRBV7-6
d_call: TRBD1
cdr3_aa: CASSHGTGDEQYF
cdr3_nt: TGTGCCAGCAGCCACGGGACAGGGGACGAGCAGTACTTC

clone_size: once
j_call: TRBJ1-6
v_call: TRBV4-3
d_call: TRBD1
cdr3_aa: CASSQVGQGGETLHF
cdr3_nt: TGCGCCAGCAGCCAAGTGGGACAGGGCGGTGAAACCCTCCACTTT

clone_size: NA
j_call: TRBJ1-6
v_call: TRBV6-5
d_call: NA
cdr3_aa: CASRGPFNSPLHF
cdr3_nt: TGTGCCAGCAGGGGGCCGTTTAATTCACCCCTCCACTTT

clone_size: NA
j_call: TRBJ1-1
v_call: TRBV14
d_call: NA
cdr3_aa: CASSQGLTSNTEAFF
cdr3_nt: TGTGCCAGCAGCCAAGGACTTACTTCGAACACTGAAGCTTTCTTT

clone_size: NA
j_call: TRBJ1-2
v_call: TRBV30
d_call: NA
cdr3_aa: CAWSSTGKGGYTF
cdr3_nt: TGTGCCTGGAGTTCGACAGGAAAAGGCGGCTACACCTTC

clone_size: NA
j_call: TRBJ2-1
v_call: TRBV5-6
d_call: TRBD2
cdr3_aa: CASSTASPGGWSEQFF
cdr3_nt: TGTGCCAGCAGTACCGCGAGTCCGGGGGGGTGGAGTGAGCAGTTCTTC

clone_size: NA
j_call: TRBJ1-6
v_call: TRBV19
d_call: NA
cdr3_aa: CASSIPTGNSPLHF
cdr3_nt: TGTGCCAGTAGTATCCCTACAGGGAATTCACCCCTCCACTTT

clone_size: NA
j_call: TRBJ1-2
v_call: TRBV7-3
d_call: TRBD1
cdr3_aa: CASSLNSGTGEGYTF
cdr3_nt: TGTGCCAGCAGCTTAAATTCGGGGACAGGGGAAGGCTACACCTTC

clone_size: NA
j_call: TRBJ1-5
v_call: TRBV6-1
d_call: TRBD1
cdr3_aa: CASSDRQGDQPQHF
cdr3_nt: TGTGCCAGCAGTGACCGACAGGGTGATCAGCCCCAGCATTTT

clone_size: NA
j_call: TRBJ2-7
v_call: TRBV10-3
d_call: NA
cdr3_aa: CAISERRNTYEQYF
cdr3_nt: TGTGCCATCAGTGAGAGGCGGAACACATACGAGCAGTACTTC

clone_size: NA
j_call: TRBJ2-3
v_call: TRBV6-6
d_call: TRBD1
cdr3_aa: CASSYSPTGGTQYF
cdr3_nt: TGTGCCAGCAGTTACTCTCCAACAGGGGGTACGCAGTATTTT

clone_size: NA
j_call: TRBJ2-6
v_call: TRBV6-1
d_call: NA
cdr3_aa: CASSGTVLSGANVLTF
cdr3_nt: TGTGCCAGCAGTGGGACAGTACTTTCTGGGGCCAACGTCCTGACTTTC

clone_size: NA
j_call: TRBJ1-6
v_call: TRBV11-2
d_call: NA
cdr3_aa: CASSSIPRRQHSSPLHF
cdr3_nt: TGTGCCAGCAGCTCCATACCGAGGCGACAGCACTCCTCACCCCTCCACTTT

clone_size: few
j_call: TRBJ2-7
v_call: TRBV6-1
d_call: TRBD1
cdr3_aa: CAISERTGAGTYEQYF
cdr3_nt: TGTGCCATCAGTGAGCGGACAGGGGCCGGAACCTACGAGCAGTACTTC

clone_size: NA
j_call: TRBJ1-1
v_call: TRBV5-4
d_call: TRBD1
cdr3_aa: CASNSGGQGLNTEAFF
cdr3_nt: TGTGCCAGCAATTCAGGCGGACAGGGATTAAACACTGAAGCTTTCTTT

clone_size: NA
j_call: TRBJ2-1
v_call: TRBV5-1
d_call: NA
cdr3_aa: CASSSPRGDYNEQFF
cdr3_nt: TGCGCCAGCAGCTCCCCCAGGGGTGACTACAATGAGCAGTTCTTC

clone_size: NA
j_call: TRBJ1-5
v_call: TRBV7-9
d_call: NA
cdr3_aa: CASSLSTGSAHF
cdr3_nt: TGTGCCAGCAGCTTAAGTACAGGGAGCGCGCATTTT

clone_size: NA
j_call: TRBJ1-2
v_call: TRBV7-9
d_call: NA
cdr3_aa: CASSLVAPASDYGYTF
cdr3_nt: TGTGCCAGCAGCTTAGTTGCCCCAGCGTCGGATTATGGCTACACCTTC

clone_size: few
j_call: TRBJ2-7
v_call: TRBV30
d_call: NA
cdr3_aa: CAWSQVTYEQYF
cdr3_nt: TGTGCCTGGAGTCAGGTGACCTACGAGCAGTACTTC

clone_size: few
j_call: TRBJ1-2
v_call: TRBV4-1
d_call: NA
cdr3_aa: CASSQDRRSSYTF
cdr3_nt: TGCGCCAGCAGCCAAGATAGGAGATCCTCCTACACCTTC

clone_size: NA
j_call: TRBJ2-7
v_call: TRBV6-5
d_call: NA
cdr3_aa: CASIDQGEQYF
cdr3_nt: TGTGCCAGCATCGACCAGGGCGAGCAGTACTTC

clone_size: NA
j_call: TRBJ1-3
v_call: TRBV5-4
d_call: NA
cdr3_aa: CASSLDRLSGNDGNTIYF
cdr3_nt: TGTGCCAGCAGCTTGGATCGATTGTCGGGAAATGATGGAAACACCATATATTTT

clone_size: NA
j_call: TRBJ2-7
v_call: TRBV6-5
d_call: NA
cdr3_aa: CASSLTVSEYF
cdr3_nt: TGTGCCAGCAGTCTGACAGTATCAGAGTACTTC

clone_size: NA
j_call: TRBJ2-4
v_call: TRBV27
d_call: TRBD2
cdr3_aa: CASSPPGGENIQYF
cdr3_nt: TGTGCCAGCAGTCCGCCGGGGGGAGAGAACATTCAGTACTTC

clone_size: NA
j_call: TRBJ1-6
v_call: TRBV19
d_call: TRBD1
cdr3_aa: CASSSGTGRNSPLHF
cdr3_nt: TGTGCCAGTAGCTCCGGGACAGGGAGGAATTCACCCCTCCACTTT

clone_size: NA
j_call: TRBJ1-3
v_call: TRBV7-9
d_call: NA
cdr3_aa: CASRSGGVGNTIYF
cdr3_nt: TGTGCCAGCAGAAGTGGAGGGGTTGGAAACACCATATATTTT

clone_size: NA
j_call: TRBJ1-5
v_call: TRBV6-1
d_call: NA
cdr3_aa: CASSEGSVAGDQPQHF
cdr3_nt: TGTGCCAGCAGTGAAGGGTCGGTGGCAGGGGATCAGCCCCAGCATTTT

clone_size: once
j_call: TRBJ1-1
v_call: TRBV5-4
d_call: TRBD1
cdr3_aa: CASSARDRGSFEAFF
cdr3_nt: TGTGCCAGCAGCGCCCGGGACAGGGGGAGTTTTGAAGCTTTCTTT

clone_size: NA
j_call: TRBJ2-7
v_call: TRBV6-1
d_call: NA
cdr3_aa: CASSERGGDEQYF
cdr3_nt: TGTGCCAGCAGTGAACGAGGGGGGGACGAGCAGTACTTC

clone_size: NA
j_call: TRBJ1-1
v_call: TRBV5-1
d_call: TRBD1
cdr3_aa: CASSPGDRERTEAFF
cdr3_nt: TGCGCCAGCAGCCCGGGGGACAGGGAGAGGACTGAAGCTTTCTTT

clone_size: NA
j_call: TRBJ2-2
v_call: TRBV29-1
d_call: TRBD1
cdr3_aa: CSGDRDNTGELFF
cdr3_nt: TGCAGCGGTGACAGGGATAACACCGGGGAGCTGTTTTTT